This T cell receptor beta chain is drawn from a study of cytomegalovirus exposure and HLA in healthy donors. Use of 60 Vbeta and 13 Jbeta primers characterized the PCR. Repertoires were generated with immunoSEQ multiplex PCR, while TCRdb's copy carries only in-frame clones and drops some. The sample lists fewer than 40,000 clones, 55% to 80% occurring once. Study-wide results and limits: Links to common viral pathogens appeared, in a later analysis, for several of the most significant clusters.

This clone was counted once. The antigen remains undetermined. Looked up from germline, CDR1 is MNHEY and CDR2 is SMNVEV (reference sequence). The V end lost 5 bases, the J end lost 7 bases, and 9 bases lay between the germline ends. The CDR3 sequence is 13 residues long. V and J are TRBV27 and TRBJ1-6; D not resolved. The sequenced sample was PBMCs. This TCR was recovered from a man aged 35-49 years in good health and CMV-seropositive. The CDR3 here is CASSPRGNSPLHF. The CDR3 DNA follows: TGTGCCAGCAGTCCGCGGGGAAATTCACCCCTCCACTTT.